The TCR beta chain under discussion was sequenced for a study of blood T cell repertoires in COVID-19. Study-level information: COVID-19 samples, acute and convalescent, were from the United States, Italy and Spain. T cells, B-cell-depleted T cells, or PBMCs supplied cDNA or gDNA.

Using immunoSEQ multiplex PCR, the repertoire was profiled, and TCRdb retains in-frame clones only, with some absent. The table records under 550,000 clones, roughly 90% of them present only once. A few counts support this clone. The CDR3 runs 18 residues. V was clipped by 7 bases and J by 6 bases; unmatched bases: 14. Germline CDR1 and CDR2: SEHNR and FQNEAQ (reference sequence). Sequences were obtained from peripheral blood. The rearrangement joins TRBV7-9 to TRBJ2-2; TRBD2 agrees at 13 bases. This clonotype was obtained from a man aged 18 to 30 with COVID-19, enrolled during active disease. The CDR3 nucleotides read TGTGCCAGCACCATAGGAGGACTAGCGGGAGTTATCGCCGGGGAGCTGTTTTTT. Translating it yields CASTIGGLAGVIAGELFF.